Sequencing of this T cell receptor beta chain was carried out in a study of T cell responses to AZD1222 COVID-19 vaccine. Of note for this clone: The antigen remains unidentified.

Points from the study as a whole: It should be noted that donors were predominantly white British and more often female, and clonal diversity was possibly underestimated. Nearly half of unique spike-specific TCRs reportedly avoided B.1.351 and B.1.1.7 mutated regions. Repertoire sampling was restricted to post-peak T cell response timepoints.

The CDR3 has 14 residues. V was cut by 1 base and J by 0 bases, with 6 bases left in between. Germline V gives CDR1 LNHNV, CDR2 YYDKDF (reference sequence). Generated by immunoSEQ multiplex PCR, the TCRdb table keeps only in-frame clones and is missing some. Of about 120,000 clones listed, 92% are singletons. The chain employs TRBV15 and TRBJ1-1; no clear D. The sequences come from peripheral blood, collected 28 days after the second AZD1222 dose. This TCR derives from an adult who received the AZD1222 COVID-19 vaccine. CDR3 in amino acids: CATSRGPMNTEAFF. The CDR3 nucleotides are TGTGCCACCAGCAGAGGGCCTATGAACACTGAAGCTTTCTTT.